Shown below are 31 T cell receptor beta chains from a single sample sequenced in a study of blood T cells in healthy people across ages. A sample-barcoded 5' primer and a J-beta primer mix were used in a second PCR of roughly 6 to 12 cycles. TCRdb re-called the 5' RACE reads with MiXCR, one entry per CDR3 protein. The sample shows more than 1.4 million distinct CDR3 sequences, about 43% of them seen only once. Sequencing was performed on blood. These receptors came from a woman aged 18-29 years in good health.

The chain employs TRBV11-2 and TRBJ2-5, with 9 bases lining up with TRBD1. The germline gives CDR1 SGHAT, CDR2 FQNNGV. J was trimmed by 5 bases and V by 4 bases; bases with no gene match: 8. This CDR3 is built from 15 residues. The CDR3 nucleotides are TGTGCCAGCAGCTACGGGGACAGGGACATGGAGACCCAGTACTTC. Translating gives CASSYGDRDMETQYF.

The chain is built from TRBV20-1 and TRBJ2-7, with 13 bases that match TRBD2. The CDR3 covers 20 residues. After removal of 5 bases from V and 4 bases from J, the junction contained 23 bases not matched to a gene. CDR1 DFQATT and CDR2 SNEGSKA come from the germline V gene (reference sequence). The chain's CDR3 is CSAHRRFPGLAGILSYEQYF. In DNA, the CDR3 is TGCAGTGCTCACCGCCGATTTCCGGGACTAGCGGGAATCCTCTCTTACGAGCAGTACTTC.

The rearrangement joins TRBV5-1 to TRBJ2-1; 8 positions agree with TRBD1. Germline loops: CDR1 SGHRS, CDR2 YFSETQ. With 4 bases clipped from V and 5 bases from J, the junction kept 17 bases outside the gene matches. This CDR3 contains 18 residues. The CDR3 spells CASSPGGRTESGDNEQFF. DNA for the CDR3: TGCGCCAGCAGCCCAGGGGGCAGGACAGAAAGTGGGGACAATGAGCAGTTCTTC.

In DNA, the CDR3 is TGCAGTGCTCAGGGTCTTAACAATGAGCAGTTCTTC. It codes for CSAQGLNNEQFF. The chain couples TRBV20-1 to TRBJ2-1, with D perhaps TRBD1 (5 bases). This CDR3 contains 12 residues. Trimming cost V 5 bases and J 5 bases, with 10 bases left between them. Germline V gene sequence: CDR1 DFQATT, CDR2 SNEGSKA (reference sequence).

The chain recombines TRBV20-1 with TRBJ2-2; 11 bases agree with TRBD1. Unmatched junction bases numbered 12, after V lost 3 bases and J lost 6 bases. The CDR3 consists of 17 residues. Germline V CDR1 and CDR2: DFQATT, SNEGSKA (reference sequence). The CDR3 nucleotides are TGCAGTGCTAGGACACGGACAGGGGGCTCTATAGCCGGGGAGCTGTTTTTT. Protein product: CSARTRTGGSIAGELFF.

The chain has TRBV13 and TRBJ2-7; 7 nucleotides match TRBD2. Germline values: CDR1 PRHDT, CDR2 FYEKMQ (reference sequence). The CDR3 covers 15 residues. V shed 2 bases, J shed 2 bases, and the junction held 6 bases outside the gene matches. The CDR3, as DNA: TGTGCCAGCAGCTTACTCTCTAGCGGCCCCTACGAGCAGTACTTC. Its protein product is CASSLLSSGPYEQYF.

CDR3 sequence: CASSPKDRPILAKNIQYF. The CDR3 DNA is TGTGCCAGCAGCCCCAAGGATCGCCCCATACTAGCCAAAAACATTCAGTACTTC. The chain is built from TRBV7-9 and TRBJ2-4; no clear D. V was shortened by 5 bases and J by 0 bases, with 20 bases between the two germline ends. The CDR3 consists of 18 residues. Looked up from germline, CDR1 is SEHNR and CDR2 is FQNEAQ (reference sequence).

The V call is TRBV12-3 or TRBV12-4, the J call TRBJ1-2; 7 bases are a match to TRBD1. Trimming cost V 7 bases and J 4 bases; bases outside gene matches: 9. CDR3 length equals 14 residues. CDR3 sequence: CASNLMTGSYGYTF. CDR3 nucleotides: TGTGCCAGCAACTTAATGACAGGGAGCTATGGCTACACCTTC.

This clonotype was seen a handful of times. A read error may produce the germline difference seen at one junction end. The genes are TRBV12-3 or TRBV12-4 and TRBJ1-5, with D hard to call. The CDR3 totals 12 residues. The DNA for the CDR3 is TGTGCCAGCAGTTTGCGGAATCCGCCCCAGCATTTT. The encoded protein is CASSLRNPPQHF.

V is TRBV12-3 or TRBV12-4 and J is TRBJ2-3, with 9 positions matching TRBD2. The CDR3 totals 15 residues. V shed 1 base, J shed 11 bases, and the junction held 10 bases outside the gene matches. The CDR3 is CASSLEGPREGGQYF. The CDR3 DNA is TGTGCCAGCAGTTTAGAGGGTCCGCGGGAGGGCGGGCAGTATTTT.

This clonotype has only a few counts. This chain connects TRBV5-1 to TRBJ2-1, with TRBD2 matching over 11 bases. V was pared by 9 bases and J by 7 bases, with 12 bases of the junction left unmatched. Per the germline V gene, CDR1 is SGHRS and CDR2 is YFSETQ. The CDR3 totals 15 residues. The CDR3 is CATGSGRAVANEQFF. For the CDR3, the DNA is TGCGCCACCGGTAGCGGGAGGGCGGTGGCAAATGAGCAGTTCTTC.

This clonotype was detected only a few times. The chain carries TRBV7-9 and TRBJ1-6, with a tentative D call TRBD1 (5 bases). Germline V CDR1 and CDR2: SEHNR, FQNEAQ (reference sequence). V was trimmed by 6 bases and J by 5 bases, leaving 11 bases between them. The CDR3 extends over 14 amino acids. The CDR3 spells CASRGGKDNSPLHF. In nucleotides, the CDR3 is TGTGCCAGCAGGGGGGGGAAGGATAATTCACCCCTCCACTTT.

This sequence joins TRBV14 and TRBJ2-5, with 14 bases identical to TRBD2. Trimming took 4 bases from V and 5 from J; bases not matched to a gene: 6. The CDR3 is 16 amino acids. Germline values: CDR1 SGHDN, CDR2 FVKESK. The CDR3 region is CASSLGLAGGSETQYF. CDR3 nucleotides: TGTGCCAGCAGCCTTGGACTAGCGGGGGGATCGGAGACCCAGTACTTC. The variable domain in full, with the rest retrieved from reference TRBV14 and TRBJ2-5, is EAGVTQFPSHSVIEKGQTVTLRCDPISGHDNLYWYRRVMGKEIKFLLHFVKESKQDESGMPNNRFLAERTGGTYSTLKVQPAELEDSGVYFCASSLGLAGGSETQYFGPGTRLLVL.

A few counts support this clonotype. The V and J genes are TRBV5-1 and TRBJ2-7; TRBD2 is a possible D gene (6 bases). This CDR3 is built from 15 residues. Trimming shortened V by 3 bases and J by 4 bases, and 17 bases separated the two germline ends. CDR1 SGHRS and CDR2 YFSETQ come from the germline V gene. CDR3 bases: TGCGCCAGCAGCTCCGCGGGATCAAGGATGTACGAGCAGTACTTC. Protein sequence: CASSSAGSRMYEQYF.

The chain links TRBV13 to TRBJ2-1; maybe TRBD2 (5 bases). Trimming pared 6 bases from V and 7 bases from J, leaving 22 bases between. CDR3 length equals 16 residues. The germline gives CDR1 PRHDT, CDR2 FYEKMQ (reference sequence). The CDR3 DNA follows: TGTGCCAGCAGTACAGAGGGCCCCGGCTGGAGGAATGAGCAGTTCTTC. Translation: CASSTEGPGWRNEQFF.

The rearrangement uses TRBV20-1 and TRBJ2-1; 8 bases agree with TRBD2. The CDR3 sequence is 17 residues long. V lost 2 bases and J lost 5; bases outside the gene matches: 14. The germline V gene encodes CDR1 DFQATT and CDR2 SNEGSKA (reference sequence). CDR3 in DNA: TGCAGTGCTAGACCCTTCGCCTTAGCGGGGCTTAACAATGAGCAGTTCTTC. Its protein is CSARPFALAGLNNEQFF.

This rearrangement joins TRBV4-2 to TRBJ2-1, with 11 bases matching TRBD2. The CDR3 is made up of 17 amino acids. Germline V CDR1 and CDR2: LGHNA, YNFKEQ. The ends lost 2 bases at V and 7 bases at J; junction bases unmatched: 10. This chain's CDR3 is CASSQTTLAGVRNEQFF. The DNA for the CDR3 is TGTGCCAGCAGCCAAACGACACTAGCGGGAGTGAGGAATGAGCAGTTCTTC.

The V gene is TRBV2, the J gene TRBJ2-5; no definite D call. Looked up from germline, CDR1 is SNHLY and CDR2 is FYNNEI. V was trimmed by 4 bases and J by 3 bases, leaving 12 bases between them. The CDR3 is 14 residues long. CDR3 loop: CASSVETPEETQYF. Written as DNA, the CDR3 is TGTGCCAGCAGTGTCGAGACTCCTGAAGAGACCCAGTACTTC.

The V gene is TRBV5-1, the J gene TRBJ2-1, with 7 nucleotides matching TRBD1. V trimming: 4 bases; J trimming: 4 bases; junction bases outside the gene matches: 11. This CDR3 is 16 amino acids long. From germline, CDR1 is SGHRS and CDR2 YFSETQ. CDR3 nucleotides: TGCGCCAGCAGCCAACGACAGGGACGGATGTACAATGAGCAGTTCTTC. It is translated as CASSQRQGRMYNEQFF. Filled out from reference TRBV5-1 and TRBJ2-1, the complete variable domain reads KAGVTQTPRYLIKTRGQQVTLSCSPISGHRSVSWYQQTPGQGLQFLFEYFSETQRNKGNFPGRFSGRQFSNSRSEMNVSTLELGDSALYLCASSQRQGRMYNEQFFGPGTRLTVL.

CDR3 bases: TGCAGTGCTAGGCGGCAGGGGAACACCGGGGAGCTGTTTTTT. It yields the protein CSARRQGNTGELFF. The chain has TRBV20-1 and TRBJ2-2; D possibly corresponds to TRBD1 (5 bases). The germline V gene has CDR1 DFQATT and CDR2 SNEGSKA (reference sequence). The CDR3 totals 14 residues. With 3 bases removed from V and 1 base from J, the gap between germline ends came to 9 bases.

The J gene is TRBJ2-7, the V gene TRBV27, with a weak D call TRBD1 (9 bases). Trimming stripped 4 bases from V and 11 bases from J, with 18 bases between. Germline V gene sequence: CDR1 MNHEY, CDR2 SMNVEV (reference sequence). This CDR3 spans 13 amino acids. The CDR3 spells CASSSGRGTGKYF. As DNA, the CDR3 is TGTGCCAGCAGTTCCGGGAGGGGGACAGGGAAGTACTTC.

The chain couples TRBV4-1 to TRBJ2-6; TRBD1 aligns across 7 bases. This CDR3 is 17 amino acids long. Germline CDR1 MGHRA, CDR2 YSYEKL. V was clipped by 4 bases and J by 3 bases; unmatched bases: 9. As DNA, the CDR3 is TGCGCCAGCAGCCTCCGGGACAGCTACGGTGGGGCCAACGTCCTGACTTTC. Protein sequence: CASSLRDSYGGANVLTF.

This clonotype was recorded many times. The rearrangement links TRBV4-1 to TRBJ2-1, with 9 bases aligning to TRBD1. The CDR3 spans 16 residues. Germline CDR1 MGHRA, CDR2 YSYEKL. V lost 1 base, J lost 8 bases, and 9 bases stayed unmatched. In DNA, the CDR3 is TGCGCCAGCAGCCAAGCCCTACAGGGGGCGAAAGATGAGCAGTTCTTC. Translation gives CASSQALQGAKDEQFF.

This clonotype turned up a few times. The chain is built from TRBV3-1 and TRBJ1-2, with D unclear. Germline-derived CDR1 and CDR2 are LGHDT and YNNKEL (reference sequence). The CDR3 runs to 13 residues. Trimming shortened V by 3 bases and J by 4 bases, and 9 bases separated the two germline ends. The CDR3 DNA reads TGTGCCAGCAGCCAGCAGTATAGCTATGGCTACACCTTC. It encodes CASSQQYSYGYTF.

This chain links TRBV27 with TRBJ1-4; D perhaps matches TRBD1 (5 bases). Germline CDR1 reads MNHEY; CDR2 reads SMNVEV (reference sequence). The CDR3 totals 14 residues. V lost 7 bases and J lost 5, with 14 bases in between. CDR3 nucleotide sequence: TGTGCCAGCACCTCAAGGGGAGGGAATGAAAAACTGTTTTTT. Translated: CASTSRGGNEKLFF.

The chain links TRBV7-3 to TRBJ2-4; D may be TRBD1 or TRBD2 (5 bases each). CDR1 and CDR2 from the germline V gene are SGHTA and FQGTGA. The CDR3 consists of 13 residues. V was trimmed by 5 bases and J by 5 bases, leaving 10 bases between them. Here the CDR3 DNA reads TGTGCCAGCAGCCCGGGACCCGAAAACATTCAGTACTTC. Its protein product is CASSPGPENIQYF.

This clonotype was observed a handful of times. The chain links TRBV7-9 to TRBJ2-4; TRBD1 matches at 8 bases. The CDR3 length is 15 residues. Germline V gene data show CDR1 as SEHNR and CDR2 as FQNEAQ (reference sequence). V lost 5 bases and J lost 2; bases outside the gene matches: 5. For the CDR3, the DNA is TGTGCCAGCAGCCGACAGGGGTTGACCAAAAACATTCAGTACTTC. Its translation is CASSRQGLTKNIQYF.

This clonotype has just one count. The chain links TRBV6-1 to TRBJ2-2; maybe TRBD2 (5 bases). The germline gives CDR1 MNHNS, CDR2 SASEGT. V was shortened by 7 bases and J by 3 bases, with 12 bases between the two germline ends. The CDR3 extends over 14 amino acids. The CDR3 bases are TGTGCCAGCAAACCCGGGGTGGACACCGGGGAGCTGTTTTTT. Translating gives CASKPGVDTGELFF.

The CDR3 DNA follows: TGTGCCAGCAGCCAAGCTGGGCAGGGTAAAGAGACCCAGTACTTC. Protein product: CASSQAGQGKETQYF. This chain connects TRBV3-1 to TRBJ2-5; possible D gene TRBD1, 5 bases. The CDR3 has 15 amino acids. The V end was cut by 1 base, the J end by 3 bases, with 12 bases between. CDR1 is LGHDT, CDR2 YNNKEL, per germline (reference sequence).

The rearrangement uses TRBV29-1 and TRBJ1-2, with TRBD1 identical over 7 bases. The germline V gene has CDR1 SQVTM and CDR2 ANQGSEA. The CDR3 extends over 15 amino acids. J was trimmed by 0 bases and V by 1 base; bases with no gene match: 5. The CDR3 reads CSVEGRDRTNYGYTF. CDR3 in DNA: TGCAGCGTTGAAGGCCGGGACAGAACTAACTATGGCTACACCTTC.

This clonotype was observed a handful of times. CDR3 in amino acids: CASSEAWGSNTEAFF. In DNA, the CDR3 is TGTGCCAGCAGTGAAGCGTGGGGTTCGAACACTGAAGCTTTCTTT. The chain joins TRBV6-1 to TRBJ1-1; D unresolved. Germline CDR1 and CDR2: MNHNS and SASEGT. The ends were cut back, 0 bases at V and 1 base at J, with 9 bases in the middle. The CDR3 is 15 amino acids.